The 18 T cell receptor beta chains presented below share a single source sample, sequenced in a study of T cell repertoires in cytomegalovirus infection. TCRdb fed the reads into MiXCR, producing one record per CDR3 protein. This table holds about 140,000 distinct CDR3 sequences, about 6.5% found once. Sequenced material: PBMCs. These receptors were obtained from a human donor in good health (CMV status not recorded). Some clones in this sample may be carry-over from other donors' samples.

This clonotype was picked up a small number of times. This chain connects TRBV7-9 to TRBJ1-4, with D perhaps matching TRBD1 (5 bases). V was cut by 6 bases and J by 8 bases, with 16 bases left in between. The CDR3 loop spans 14 amino acids. Germline values: CDR1 SEHNR, CDR2 FQNEAQ (reference sequence). For the CDR3, the DNA is TGTGCCAGCAGTGAGGCCAGGGATGGGGAAAAACTGTTTTTT. Amino acid sequence: CASSEARDGEKLFF. The full variable domain, rest sourced from reference TRBV7-9 and TRBJ1-4, is DTGVSQNPRHKITKRGQNVTFRCDPISEHNRLYWYRQTLGQGPEFLTYFQNEAQLEKSRLLSDRFSAERPKGSFSTLEIQRTEQGDSAMYLCASSEARDGEKLFFGSGTQLSVL.

The CDR3 loop is CSAPFRTEETQYF. In DNA form, the CDR3 reads TGCAGTGCCCCTTTCCGGACAGAAGAGACCCAGTACTTC. This rearrangement joins TRBV20-1 to TRBJ2-5; tentatively, D is TRBD1 (6 bases). V shed 6 bases and J shed 3 bases, with 14 bases lying between them. CDR1 and CDR2 (germline): DFQATT, SNEGSKA (reference sequence). This CDR3 contains 13 residues.

This clonotype showed up many times. The CDR3 DNA is TGTGCCAGCAGCTCTAGGACGCCGGGATCTGGAAACACCATATATTTT. This sequence encodes CASSSRTPGSGNTIYF. This chain connects TRBV11-1 to TRBJ1-3, with D unresolved. This CDR3 comprises 16 residues. Trimming took 4 bases from V and 1 from J, leaving 14 bases between them. In germline, CDR1 is SGHAT, CDR2 FQDESV (reference sequence).

This clonotype was observed at least ten times. The chain combines TRBV14 with TRBJ2-1; weak D call: TRBD1 (7 bases). V was shortened by 3 bases and J by 6 bases, with 21 bases between the two germline ends. This CDR3 contains 17 residues. CDR1 SGHDN and CDR2 FVKESK come from the germline V gene. As DNA, the CDR3 is TGTGCCAGCAGCCACCTACGTAGGCGGAGGGGGCCCAATGAGCAGTTCTTC. It encodes CASSHLRRRRGPNEQFF.

CDR3 in amino acids: CASSGGDRGTDTQYF. The CDR3 DNA reads TGTGCCAGCAGCGGAGGGGACAGGGGCACAGATACGCAGTATTTT. This sequence joins TRBV5-4 and TRBJ2-3; 9 nucleotides match TRBD1. CDR1 is SGHNT, CDR2 YYREEE, per germline (reference sequence). The length of the CDR3 is 15 residues. V lost 4 bases and J lost 1; bases outside the gene matches: 4.

This chain joins TRBV19 and TRBJ1-5; 9 nucleotides line up with TRBD1. The CDR3 has 16 amino acids. V was pared by 7 bases and J by 0 bases, with 7 bases of the junction left unmatched. Germline V gene sequence: CDR1 LNHDA, CDR2 SQIVND (reference sequence). Here the CDR3 reads CASTEDRGFSNQPQHF. In DNA form, the CDR3 reads TGTGCCAGTACCGAGGACAGGGGCTTTAGCAATCAGCCCCAGCATTTT.

This clonotype was detected a few times. The gene calls are TRBV29-1 and TRBJ1-2, with no clear D. The CDR3 spans 15 residues. Germline loops: CDR1 SQVTM, CDR2 ANQGSEA. Trimming took off 3 bases at V and 4 bases at J, with 18 bases between the two ends. The CDR3, as DNA: TGCAGCGTTGAGGAGGGATCGGCATATTCCTATGGCTACACCTTC. Protein product: CSVEEGSAYSYGYTF.

This clonotype occurred many times. This chain connects TRBV7-8 to TRBJ1-1; D is perhaps TRBD1 (5 bases). V lost 5 bases and J 1 base, leaving 11 bases between the germline ends. Germline loops: CDR1 SGHVS, CDR2 FQNEAQ. The CDR3 extends over 14 amino acids. CDR3 in DNA: TGTGCCAGCAGCCCGGACACCTGGAACACTGAAGCTTTCTTT. This sequence encodes CASSPDTWNTEAFF.

This clonotype occurred many times. The chain uses TRBV7-8 and TRBJ2-7; 9 nucleotides agree with TRBD2. Germline lookup yields CDR1 SGHVS and CDR2 FQNEAQ. The CDR3 runs to 16 residues. With V trimmed by 0 bases and J by 3 bases, 6 bases remained unmatched. The CDR3 DNA follows: TGTGCCAGCAGCTTAGCCTGGGGGACTAGCCACTACGAGCAGTACTTC. It is translated as CASSLAWGTSHYEQYF. Using reference TRBV7-8 and TRBJ2-7 for the parts outside the CDR3, the full variable domain is GAGVSQSPRYKVAKRGQDVALRCDPISGHVSLFWYQQALGQGPEFLTYFQNEAQLDKSGLPSDRFFAERPEGSVSTLKIQRTQQEDSAVYLCASSLAWGTSHYEQYFGPGTRLTVT.

The V call is TRBV7-3, the J call TRBJ1-1; D may be TRBD1 (6 bases). The CDR3 length is 14 residues. V was trimmed by 5 bases and J by 5 bases, leaving 15 bases between them. The germline V gene has CDR1 SGHTA and CDR2 FQGTGA. This chain's CDR3 is CASSMDGGRTEAFF. CDR3 nucleotide sequence: TGTGCCAGCAGCATGGATGGGGGGCGGACTGAAGCTTTCTTT.

This clonotype has at least ten counts. The rearrangement joins TRBV5-1 to TRBJ2-1; tentative D call: TRBD2 (5 bases). CDR1 is SGHRS and CDR2 is YFSETQ in the germline V gene. Deletions cut 0 bases from V and 6 bases from J, with 10 bases between. The CDR3 runs 14 residues. CDR3 region: CASSLAGEGNEQFF. The CDR3 coding sequence is TGCGCCAGCAGCTTGGCCGGGGAAGGCAATGAGCAGTTCTTC.

Ten or more counts support this clonotype. The chain uses TRBV20-1 and TRBJ2-7; no reliable D call. Per germline, CDR1 DFQATT and CDR2 SNEGSKA (reference sequence). The CDR3 has 13 residues. Trimming took off 6 bases at V and 1 base at J, with 13 bases between the two ends. The CDR3 loop reads CSAPGDPSYEQYF. For the CDR3, the DNA is TGCAGTGCCCCGGGCGATCCGTCCTACGAGCAGTACTTC.

This clonotype appeared a few times. The rearrangement joins TRBV29-1 to TRBJ2-1; D may correspond to TRBD1 or TRBD2 (5 bases each). Trimming cost V 6 bases and J 4 bases, with 13 bases left between them. The CDR3 covers 13 residues. Germline CDR1 SQVTM, CDR2 ANQGSEA. CDR3 protein: CSVGTTLYNEQFF. The CDR3, as DNA: TGCAGCGTCGGGACGACGCTGTACAATGAGCAGTTCTTC.

This clonotype was observed at least ten times. V and J are TRBV7-2 and TRBJ2-4, with D possibly matching TRBD1 (6 bases). Germline V lookup: CDR1 SGHTA, CDR2 FQGNSA. V dropped 7 bases and J dropped 0 bases, with 16 bases sitting between them. This CDR3 region has 16 residues. CDR3 nucleotides: TGTGCCAGCACATCGGGCAGGGGAATAGCCAAAAACATTCAGTACTTC. Protein: CASTSGRGIAKNIQYF.

The table lists this clonotype with many counts. The gene calls are TRBV7-9 and TRBJ2-5; 10 bases fit TRBD2. J gave up 6 bases and V 4 bases, and 8 bases lay outside the gene matches. CDR1 and CDR2 from the germline V gene are SEHNR and FQNEAQ (reference sequence). CDR3 size: 15 residues. The CDR3 region is CASSSSLAGEKTQYF. The CDR3 DNA sequence: TGTGCCAGCAGCTCCTCCCTAGCGGGGGAAAAGACCCAGTACTTC. Full variable domain (outside the CDR3, taken from reference TRBV7-9 and TRBJ2-5): DTGVSQNPRHKITKRGQNVTFRCDPISEHNRLYWYRQTLGQGPEFLTYFQNEAQLEKSRLLSDRFSAERPKGSFSTLEIQRTEQGDSAMYLCASSSSLAGEKTQYFGPGTRLLVL.

This clonotype was found many times. The chain employs TRBV5-1 and TRBJ1-1; D is possibly TRBD1 (5 bases). Germline V CDR1 and CDR2: SGHRS, YFSETQ. The V end lost 0 bases, the J end lost 7 bases, and 13 bases lay between the germline ends. This CDR3 region has 14 residues. CDR3 amino acids: CASSLGQGSGEAFF. CDR3 DNA sequence: TGCGCCAGCAGCTTGGGGCAGGGTAGTGGTGAAGCTTTCTTT.

This chain links TRBV20-1 with TRBJ2-7, with D hard to call. The CDR3 loop spans 13 amino acids. Germline V gene lookup returns CDR1 DFQATT and CDR2 SNEGSKA (reference sequence). V lost 5 bases to trimming and J lost 6 bases, with 17 bases between them. The chain's CDR3 is CSAPRRVESEQYF. The CDR3, as DNA: TGCAGTGCTCCCCGACGGGTTGAGTCCGAGCAGTACTTC.

This clonotype has ten or more counts. This rearrangement joins TRBV4-1 to TRBJ1-1; D is unresolved. The V gene's germline CDR1 is MGHRA and CDR2 YSYEKL. The CDR3 has 14 residues. Trimming stripped 0 bases from V and 1 base from J, with 6 bases between. This CDR3 reads CASSQDPRNTEAFF. As DNA, the CDR3 is TGCGCCAGCAGCCAAGATCCGAGGAACACTGAAGCTTTCTTT.